These T cell receptor beta chains were read from a single sample in a study of T cell responses to AZD1222 COVID-19 vaccine. The repertoire was sequenced with immunoSEQ multiplex PCR; TCRdb's copy has only in-frame clones and lacks some. The sample contains 78,000 or so clones, over 70% of which appear only once. The sequences come from peripheral blood, collected 28 days after the second AZD1222 dose. These receptors originate from an adult who received the AZD1222 COVID-19 vaccine. Each CDR3 is given with its conserved first and last residue. The order of the fields is V gene, CDR3 protein.

v_call: TRBV18
cdr3_aa: CASSLPGQGAFF

v_call: TRBV7-9
cdr3_aa: CASSGTDHNSPLHF

v_call: TRBV20-1
cdr3_aa: CSASPTSGRAVDTQYF

v_call: TRBV6-2/TRBV6-3
cdr3_aa: CASSYSAGTEAFF

v_call: TRBV6-2/TRBV6-3
cdr3_aa: CASSRGTEWNTEAFF

v_call: TRBV7-9
cdr3_aa: CASSLDWGVYGHTF

v_call: TRBV25-1
cdr3_aa: CASSEGPTYGYTF

v_call: TRBV4-3
cdr3_aa: CASSQDIGELFF

v_call: TRBV30
cdr3_aa: CAWTSGGTDTQYF

v_call: TRBV30
cdr3_aa: CAWSVGGVSNEQFF

v_call: TRBV28
cdr3_aa: CASSLGHRTEAFF

v_call: TRBV6-5
cdr3_aa: CASRPVTSGRAEQFF

v_call: TRBV27
cdr3_aa: CASSLSGQGSYGYTF

v_call: TRBV7-9
cdr3_aa: CASSSGQGAAQPQHF

v_call: TRBV28
cdr3_aa: CASSFLTGGIPYEQYF

v_call: TRBV5-1
cdr3_aa: CASSGSTLAGYNEQFF

v_call: TRBV7-2
cdr3_aa: CASSVQGSLLYGYTF

v_call: TRBV12-3/TRBV12-4
cdr3_aa: CASSLSGEGYTF

v_call: TRBV5-1
cdr3_aa: CASSPDTLNTEAFF

v_call: TRBV6-5
cdr3_aa: CASRIFGTTNYGYTF

v_call: TRBV11-2
cdr3_aa: CASSLSSTRKNEQYF

v_call: TRBV7-9
cdr3_aa: CASRGPNTGELFF

v_call: TRBV29-1
cdr3_aa: CSVRESGTGAFSSSYEQYF

v_call: TRBV28
cdr3_aa: CASSPWGLYSGNTIYF

v_call: TRBV5-5
cdr3_aa: CASSPERGVNEQFF

v_call: TRBV2
cdr3_aa: CASRTGLEETQYF

v_call: TRBV5-1
cdr3_aa: CATSRQDQETQYF

v_call: TRBV28
cdr3_aa: CAIRSGVTGNTEAFF

v_call: TRBV18
cdr3_aa: CASSPPTEETQYF

v_call: TRBV19
cdr3_aa: CASTPTGTWGNQPQHF

v_call: TRBV12-3/TRBV12-4
cdr3_aa: CASTGTENYGYTF

v_call: TRBV30
cdr3_aa: CAWSSGGYEQYF

v_call: TRBV5-6
cdr3_aa: CASSWGTGAYEQYF

v_call: TRBV6-2/TRBV6-3
cdr3_aa: CASSSGDGNQPQHF

v_call: TRBV7-3
cdr3_aa: CASSSQEDTEAFF

v_call: TRBV23-1
cdr3_aa: CASSHNGSPNTGELFF

v_call: TRBV28
cdr3_aa: CASSTTSGGRFGTQYF

v_call: TRBV9
cdr3_aa: CASSNSGDSYNEQFF

v_call: TRBV28
cdr3_aa: CASSRTGYEQYF

v_call: TRBV7-2
cdr3_aa: CASSPDRVGNQPQHF

v_call: TRBV5-6
cdr3_aa: CASSLQGAQYGYTF

v_call: TRBV28
cdr3_aa: CASSSHPGQGNSPLHF

v_call: TRBV28
cdr3_aa: CASTPGSFGTQYF

v_call: TRBV11-3
cdr3_aa: CASSLANTGELFF

v_call: TRBV6-5
cdr3_aa: CASSLSLNEQFF

v_call: TRBV19
cdr3_aa: CATQPTGGIYEQYF

v_call: TRBV7-9
cdr3_aa: CASSLPSGGDGNEQFF

v_call: TRBV4-1
cdr3_aa: CASRLGLAGTGNEQFF

v_call: TRBV6-2/TRBV6-3
cdr3_aa: CASSLAGGRNYGYTF

v_call: TRBV9
cdr3_aa: CASSVVTNTEAFF

v_call: TRBV7-6
cdr3_aa: CASSLGQTSTDTQYF

v_call: TRBV23-1
cdr3_aa: CASSQSSQPGPSTDTQYF

v_call: TRBV2
cdr3_aa: CASSETGEGTEAFF

v_call: TRBV7-9
cdr3_aa: CASSLTGSGDQPQHF

v_call: TRBV18
cdr3_aa: CASSQNTDTQYF

v_call: TRBV5-1
cdr3_aa: CASRRAEAGGTGELFF

v_call: TRBV30
cdr3_aa: CAWSVGVTATKAFF

v_call: TRBV30
cdr3_aa: CAWSVRTGGIQPQHF

v_call: TRBV12-3/TRBV12-4
cdr3_aa: CASRGGWADTQYF